This T cell receptor (beta chain) was profiled in a study of cytomegalovirus exposure and HLA in healthy donors. Study details: Early released data comprised 80 million to 100 million unique TCRs from HLA-typed donors.

Primers for the PCR totalled 60 Vbeta and 13 Jbeta. Under the authors' procedure: As a later analysis found, there were 82 million or so unique TCR beta chains, of which some 9.9 million were shared. Data came from immunoSEQ multiplex PCR; TCRdb stores just in-frame clones and leaves some out. V and J calls plus clone size are reproduced from that table; the DNA served to infer D and trimming. The repertoire consists of approximately 240,000 clones, with over 70% occurring once and the leading ten covering 2.5% to 3.5%. About this clone: The target antigen is unknown.

Overall study results and limits: Donor immune exposure was known only as CMV serostatus. It emerged from a later analysis that several of the most significant clusters appeared to be linked to common viral pathogens.

The CDR3 is 14 residues long. Germline V gene lookup returns CDR1 MNHNS and CDR2 SASEGT. V was clipped by 5 bases and J by 8 bases, with 15 bases between them. This clonotype originated in an older woman in good health and CMV-seropositive. The rearrangement links TRBV6-1 to TRBJ2-2, with D perhaps matching TRBD1 (6 bases). What was sequenced was PBMCs. Here the CDR3 reads CASSIPGVSGELFF. CDR3 coding DNA: TGTGCCAGCAGTATACCAGGGGTCTCTGGGGAGCTGTTTTTT.